This TCR beta chain was obtained from a study of blood T cell repertoires in COVID-19. Background on the study: Samples taken during acute and convalescent COVID-19 were collected in the United States, Italy and Spain. T cells, B-cell-depleted T cells, or PBMCs provided the cDNA or gDNA that served as material.

Sequencing was performed with immunoSEQ multiplex PCR; in TCRdb, only in-frame clones are kept and a portion is missing. The sample lists around 250,000 clones, around 88% occurring once. V lost 3 bases and J lost 6, with 18 bases in between. Per the germline V gene, CDR1 is SGHTA and CDR2 is FQGNSA. This CDR3 contains 15 residues. V gene TRBV7-2 combines with J gene TRBJ2-7, with D maybe TRBD1 (6 bases). The origin of this receptor is an elderly man with acute or convalescent COVID-19. The material sequenced was peripheral blood. CDR3: CASSFLTGTPVEQYF. The CDR3 region has the DNA TGTGCCAGCAGCTTTCTGACAGGTACTCCTGTCGAGCAGTACTTC.